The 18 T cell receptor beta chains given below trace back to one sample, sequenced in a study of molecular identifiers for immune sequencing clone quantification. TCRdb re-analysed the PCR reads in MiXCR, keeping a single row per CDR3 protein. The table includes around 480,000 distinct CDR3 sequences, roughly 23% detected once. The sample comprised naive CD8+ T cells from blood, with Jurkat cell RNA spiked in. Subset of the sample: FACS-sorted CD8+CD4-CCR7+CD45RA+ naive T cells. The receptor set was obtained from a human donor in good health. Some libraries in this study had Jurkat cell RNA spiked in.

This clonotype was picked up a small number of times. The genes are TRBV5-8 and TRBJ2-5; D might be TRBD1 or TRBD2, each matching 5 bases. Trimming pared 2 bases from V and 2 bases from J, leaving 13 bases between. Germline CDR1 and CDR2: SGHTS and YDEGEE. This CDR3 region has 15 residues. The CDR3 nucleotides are TGTGCCAGCAGCTTCACTGGGACGAATCAAGAGACCCAGTACTTC. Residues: CASSFTGTNQETQYF.

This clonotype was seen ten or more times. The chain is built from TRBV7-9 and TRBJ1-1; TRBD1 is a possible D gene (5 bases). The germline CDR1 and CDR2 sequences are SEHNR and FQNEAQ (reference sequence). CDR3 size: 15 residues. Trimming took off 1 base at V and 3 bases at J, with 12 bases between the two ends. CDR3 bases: TGTGCCAGCAGCTTAGTAGGGGAAGGACACACTGAAGCTTTCTTT. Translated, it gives CASSLVGEGHTEAFF. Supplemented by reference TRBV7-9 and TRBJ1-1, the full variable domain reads DTGVSQNPRHKITKRGQNVTFRCDPISEHNRLYWYRQTLGQGPEFLTYFQNEAQLEKSRLLSDRFSAERPKGSFSTLEIQRTEQGDSAMYLCASSLVGEGHTEAFFGQGTRLTVV.

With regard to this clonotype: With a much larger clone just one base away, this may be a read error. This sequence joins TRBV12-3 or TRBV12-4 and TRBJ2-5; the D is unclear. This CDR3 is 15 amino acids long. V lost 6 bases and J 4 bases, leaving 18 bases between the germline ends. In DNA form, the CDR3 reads TGTGCCAGCAGCCTCGGCCTCTTAAAACGAGAGACCCAGTACTTC. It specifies CASSLGLLKRETQYF.

CDR3 in DNA: TGTGCCAGCAGCTTAGTGGGGACTAGCGGGAGTAATGAGCAGTTCTTC. It codes for CASSLVGTSGSNEQFF. The gene calls are TRBV11-3 and TRBJ2-1; 14 bases fit TRBD2. With 1 base clipped from V and 7 bases from J, the junction kept 3 bases outside the gene matches. The CDR3 has 16 amino acids. Germline lookup yields CDR1 SGHNT and CDR2 YENEEA.

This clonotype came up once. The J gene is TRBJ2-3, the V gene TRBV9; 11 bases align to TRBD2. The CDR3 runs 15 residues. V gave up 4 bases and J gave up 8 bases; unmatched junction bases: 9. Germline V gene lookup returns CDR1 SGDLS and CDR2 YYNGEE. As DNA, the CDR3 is TGTGCCAGCAGCAGGACTAGCGGGCGCAGGGGTACGCAGTATTTT. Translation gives CASSRTSGRRGTQYF.

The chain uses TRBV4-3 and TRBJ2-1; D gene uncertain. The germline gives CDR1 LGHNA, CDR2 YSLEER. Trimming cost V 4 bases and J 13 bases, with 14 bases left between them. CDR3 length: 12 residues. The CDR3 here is CASSPNLVLQFF. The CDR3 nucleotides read TGCGCCAGCAGCCCAAATCTAGTTCTCCAGTTCTTC.

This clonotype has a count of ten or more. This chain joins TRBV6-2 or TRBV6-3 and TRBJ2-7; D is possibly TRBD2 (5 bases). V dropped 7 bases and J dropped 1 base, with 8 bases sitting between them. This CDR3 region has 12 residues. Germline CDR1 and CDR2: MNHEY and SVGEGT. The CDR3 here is CASIGISYEQYF. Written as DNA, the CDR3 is TGTGCCAGCATCGGGATTTCCTACGAGCAGTACTTC.

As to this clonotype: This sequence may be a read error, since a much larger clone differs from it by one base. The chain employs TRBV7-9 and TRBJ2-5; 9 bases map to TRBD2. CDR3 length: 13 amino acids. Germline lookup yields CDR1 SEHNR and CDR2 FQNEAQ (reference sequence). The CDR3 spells CASSRGGEEAQYF. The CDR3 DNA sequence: TGTGCCAGCAGCCGCGGGGGGGAAGAGGCCCAGTACTTC.

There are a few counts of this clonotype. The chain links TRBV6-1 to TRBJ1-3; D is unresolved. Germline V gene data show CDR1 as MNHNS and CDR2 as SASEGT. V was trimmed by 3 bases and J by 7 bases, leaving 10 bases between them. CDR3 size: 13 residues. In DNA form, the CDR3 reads TGTGCCAGCAGTGATAGTGGGCGGAACACCATATATTTT. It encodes CASSDSGRNTIYF.

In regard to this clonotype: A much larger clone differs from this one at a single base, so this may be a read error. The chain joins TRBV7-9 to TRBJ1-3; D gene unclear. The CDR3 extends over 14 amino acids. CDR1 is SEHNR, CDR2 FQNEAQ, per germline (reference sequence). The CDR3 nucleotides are TGTGCCAGCATCGGCCGAAACTCTGGAAACATCATATATTTT. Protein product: CASIGRNSGNIIYF.

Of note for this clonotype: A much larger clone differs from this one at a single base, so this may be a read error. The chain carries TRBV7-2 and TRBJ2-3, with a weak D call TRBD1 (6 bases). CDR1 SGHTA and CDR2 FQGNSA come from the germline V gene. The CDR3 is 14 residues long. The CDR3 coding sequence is TGTGCCGGCAGCTCCCCAGGGGTTGTAGATACGCAGTATTTT. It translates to CAGSSPGVVDTQYF. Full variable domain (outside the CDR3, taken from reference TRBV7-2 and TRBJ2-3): GAGVSQSPSNKVTEKGKDVELRCDPISGHTALYWYRQSLGQGLEFLIYFQGNSAPDKSGLPSDRFSAERTGGSVSTLTIQRTQQEDSAVYLCAGSSPGVVDTQYFGPGTRLTVL.

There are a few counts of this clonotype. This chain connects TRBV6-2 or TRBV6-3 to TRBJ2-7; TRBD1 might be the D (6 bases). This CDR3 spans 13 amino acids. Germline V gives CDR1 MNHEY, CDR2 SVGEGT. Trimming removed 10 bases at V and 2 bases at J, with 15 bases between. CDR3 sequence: CATADRPTYEQYF. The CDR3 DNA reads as TGTGCCACCGCTGACAGGCCAACCTACGAGCAGTACTTC.

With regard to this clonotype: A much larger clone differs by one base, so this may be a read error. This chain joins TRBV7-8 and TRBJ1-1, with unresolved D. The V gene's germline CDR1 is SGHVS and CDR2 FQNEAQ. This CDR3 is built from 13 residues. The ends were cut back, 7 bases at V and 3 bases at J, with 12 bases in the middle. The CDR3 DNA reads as TGTGCCAGCATCTCACCCGTGGACACTGAAGCTTTCTTT. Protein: CASISPVDTEAFF.

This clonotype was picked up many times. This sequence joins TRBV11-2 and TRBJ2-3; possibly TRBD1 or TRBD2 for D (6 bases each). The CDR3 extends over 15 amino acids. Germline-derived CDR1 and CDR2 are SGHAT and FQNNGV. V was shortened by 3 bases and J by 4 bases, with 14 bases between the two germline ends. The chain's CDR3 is CASSFVGGRADTQYF. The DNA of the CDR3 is TGTGCCAGCAGCTTCGTCGGGGGCAGGGCAGATACGCAGTATTTT.

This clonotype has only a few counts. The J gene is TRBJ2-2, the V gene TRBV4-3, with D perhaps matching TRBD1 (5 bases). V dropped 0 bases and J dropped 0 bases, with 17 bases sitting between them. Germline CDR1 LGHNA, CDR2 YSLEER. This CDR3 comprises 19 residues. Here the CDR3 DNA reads TGCGCCAGCAGCCAAGAACGAATATTTGGGGCCGCGAACACCGGGGAGCTGTTTTTT. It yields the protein CASSQERIFGAANTGELFF.

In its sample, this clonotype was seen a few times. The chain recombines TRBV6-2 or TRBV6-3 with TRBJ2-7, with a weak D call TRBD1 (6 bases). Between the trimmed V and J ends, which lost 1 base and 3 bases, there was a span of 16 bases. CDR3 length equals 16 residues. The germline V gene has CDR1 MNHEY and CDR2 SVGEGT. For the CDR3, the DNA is TGTGCCAGCAGTTACTATCGTTCGGTAGGGGGCTACGAGCAGTACTTC. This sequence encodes CASSYYRSVGGYEQYF.

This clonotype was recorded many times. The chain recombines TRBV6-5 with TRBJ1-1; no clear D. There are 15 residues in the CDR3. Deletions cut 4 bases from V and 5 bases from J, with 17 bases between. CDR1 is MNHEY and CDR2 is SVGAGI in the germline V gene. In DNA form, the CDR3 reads TGTGCCAGCAGTTTAACGACGGGGAGAAGGACTGAAGCTTTCTTT. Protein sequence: CASSLTTGRRTEAFF.

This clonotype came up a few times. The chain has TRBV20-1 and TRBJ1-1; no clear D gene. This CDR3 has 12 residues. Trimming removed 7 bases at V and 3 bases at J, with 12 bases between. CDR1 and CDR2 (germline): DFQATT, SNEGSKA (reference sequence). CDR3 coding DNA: TGCAGTGGGACGAACCGATACACTGAAGCTTTCTTT. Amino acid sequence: CSGTNRYTEAFF.